The rows below give T cell receptor beta chains drawn from one sample of a study of T cells in Graves' hyperthyroidism and ophthalmopathy. TCRdb processed the multiplex PCR reads anew with MiXCR; each CDR3 protein has one entry. The sample consists of roughly 750,000 distinct CDR3 sequences, roughly 15% of them appearing once. The sequenced sample was blood. These TCRs come from a man aged 18 to 29 with Graves' hyperthyroidism. CDR3s include the opening cysteine and the closing phenylalanine or tryptophan. D genes are given only for firm matches. Expanded clones get a size class; other rows say once, few or many, or leave the size out.

clone_size	v_call	d_call	j_call	cdr3_aa	cdr3_nt
few	TRBV28	TRBD1	TRBJ2-7	CASSPLDRLSYEQYF	TGTGCCAGCAGTCCCCTGGACAGGCTTTCCTACGAGCAGTACTTC
.	TRBV13	.	TRBJ2-7	CASSRGTKNYEQYF	TGTGCCAGCAGTCGGGGGACCAAGAACTACGAGCAGTACTTC
few	TRBV7-2	.	TRBJ2-3	CASSLAVDGGSTDTQYF	TGTGCCAGCAGCTTAGCGGTGGACGGTGGCAGCACAGATACGCAGTATTTT
.	TRBV20-1	TRBD1	TRBJ1-1	CSASLGGANTEAFF	TGCAGTGCTAGTTTAGGGGGCGCGAACACTGAAGCTTTCTTT
few	TRBV13	.	TRBJ1-3	CASSPGKGNTIYF	TGTGCCAGCAGCCCCGGAAAAGGAAACACCATATATTTT
few	TRBV20-1	.	TRBJ1-6	CSARRNEGYSPLHF	TGCAGTGCTAGACGTAACGAGGGTTATTCACCCCTCCACTTT
.	TRBV7-2	TRBD2	TRBJ2-4	CASSMTSGRSLAKNIQYF	TGTGCCAGCAGCATGACTAGCGGGAGGTCTCTAGCCAAAAACATTCAGTACTTC
.	TRBV29-1	.	TRBJ1-2	CSVKGWRIYGYTF	TGCAGCGTTAAGGGTTGGCGGATCTATGGCTACACCTTC
many	TRBV29-1	.	TRBJ2-1	CSAKWSVYNEQFF	TGCAGCGCCAAGTGGTCAGTCTACAATGAGCAGTTCTTC
.	TRBV20-1	.	TRBJ2-1	CSARDPRGGTYNEQFF	TGCAGTGCTAGAGATCCCCGTGGCGGGACCTACAATGAGCAGTTCTTC
many	TRBV27	TRBD1	TRBJ1-4	CASSFPYRQGSDEKLFF	TGTGCCAGCAGTTTTCCTTACCGACAGGGGTCAGATGAAAAACTGTTTTTT
many	TRBV6-1	TRBD1	TRBJ2-1	CASSSQQGASYNEQFF	TGTGCCAGCAGTTCCCAACAGGGGGCCTCCTACAATGAGCAGTTCTTC
many	TRBV10-3	.	TRBJ1-5	CAISDRLNGDQPQHF	TGTGCCATCAGTGATAGACTGAATGGGGATCAGCCCCAGCATTTT
.	TRBV28	TRBD1	TRBJ2-7	CASSPPGQGAGNEQYF	TGTGCCAGCAGCCCTCCGGGACAGGGGGCTGGAAACGAGCAGTACTTC
many	TRBV28	TRBD2	TRBJ2-2	CASSWGGVNTGELFF	TGTGCCAGCAGCTGGGGGGGGGTTAACACCGGGGAGCTGTTTTTT
few	TRBV29-1	TRBD2	TRBJ2-5	CSVVLAGVRETQYF	TGCAGCGTTGTCCTAGCGGGGGTAAGGGAGACCCAGTACTTC
many	TRBV5-1	TRBD1	TRBJ1-6	CASSPGTENSPLHF	TGCGCCAGCAGCCCCGGGACAGAAAATTCACCCCTCCACTTT
.	TRBV15	.	TRBJ1-1	CATQVRGNTEAFF	TGTGCCACCCAAGTACGGGGAAACACTGAAGCTTTCTTT
.	TRBV20-1	.	TRBJ1-1	CSARVDRDTEAFF	TGCAGTGCTAGAGTGGACCGGGACACTGAAGCTTTCTTT
many	TRBV2	.	TRBJ1-5	CASSSDSYNQPQHF	TGTGCCAGCAGTTCCGACAGTTATAATCAGCCCCAGCATTTT
few	TRBV29-1	TRBD1	TRBJ1-1	CSDGTVNEAFF	TGCAGCGACGGGACAGTCAATGAAGCTTTCTTT
.	TRBV7-3	.	TRBJ2-6	CASRTRGYCAGANVLTF	TGTGCCAGCAGGACGAGGGGGTATTGTGCTGGGGCCAACGTCCTGACTTTC
many	TRBV11-2	.	TRBJ2-5	CASSKVQETQYF	TGTGCCAGCAGCAAGGTCCAAGAGACCCAGTACTTC
many	TRBV12-3/TRBV12-4	TRBD1	TRBJ2-7	CASSPGTGYYEQYF	TGTGCCAGCAGCCCCGGGACAGGGTATTACGAGCAGTACTTC
many	TRBV7-9	TRBD2	TRBJ2-2	CASSSTSGRANTGELFF	TGTGCCAGCAGCTCGACTAGCGGGAGGGCGAACACCGGGGAGCTGTTTTTT
few	TRBV10-3	.	TRBJ2-1	CAISDQRVANEQFF	TGTGCCATCAGTGATCAGCGGGTAGCCAATGAGCAGTTCTTC
few	TRBV28	TRBD2	TRBJ2-2	CASSWGGGAVYSGELFF	TGTGCCAGCAGCTGGGGCGGGGGGGCTGTTTATTCCGGGGAGCTGTTTTTT
many	TRBV5-1	.	TRBJ2-3	CASSLYGDLTDTQYF	TGCGCCAGCAGCTTATATGGTGACCTCACAGATACGCAGTATTTT
few	TRBV11-1	.	TRBJ1-5	CASSLGTVFPQHF	TGTGCCAGCAGCTTAGGGACGGTTTTTCCCCAGCATTTT
many	TRBV6-1	.	TRBJ2-3	CASGSARLADTQYF	TGTGCCAGTGGCTCAGCGAGGTTGGCAGATACGCAGTATTTT
.	TRBV19	TRBD1	TRBJ1-1	CASSSDRAAFF	TGTGCCAGTAGTTCGGACAGGGCAGCTTTCTTT
few	TRBV15	.	TRBJ2-1	CATSRRGVDNEQFF	TGTGCCACCAGCAGAAGGGGCGTGGACAATGAGCAGTTCTTC
few	TRBV12-3/TRBV12-4	.	TRBJ2-5	CASNGAFQETQYF	TGTGCCAGCAACGGGGCCTTCCAAGAGACCCAGTACTTC
many	TRBV7-9	TRBD2	TRBJ2-1	CASSFITSARGGNEQFF	TGTGCCAGCAGCTTCATCACTAGCGCTCGTGGGGGGAATGAGCAGTTCTTC
.	TRBV18	.	TRBJ2-1	CASSPLPGLSSYNEQFF	TGTGCCAGCTCCCCTCTCCCCGGGCTAAGCTCCTACAATGAGCAGTTCTTC
many	TRBV28	.	TRBJ2-5	CASASPGSVETQYF	TGTGCCTCTGCCTCACCCGGGAGCGTAGAGACCCAGTACTTC
many	TRBV6-1	.	TRBJ2-2	CASSDPNTGELFF	TGTGCCAGCAGTGATCCAAACACCGGGGAGCTGTTTTTT
few	TRBV7-9	.	TRBJ2-3	CASSLADDPDTQYF	TGTGCCAGCAGCTTAGCCGATGATCCAGATACGCAGTATTTT
many	TRBV28	.	TRBJ2-6	CASKSGAGDGANVLTF	TGTGCCAGTAAATCAGGGGCCGGGGATGGGGCCAACGTCCTGACTTTC
many	TRBV7-9	.	TRBJ2-7	CASSLGFPGEQYF	TGTGCCAGCAGCTTGGGATTCCCGGGGGAGCAGTACTTC
few	TRBV6-5	.	TRBJ1-1	CASSYPPPGPEAFF	TGTGCCAGCAGTTACCCACCTCCTGGGCCTGAAGCTTTCTTT
few	TRBV14	.	TRBJ2-7	CASSQGAAYEQYF	TGTGCCAGCAGCCAAGGAGCGGCCTACGAGCAGTACTTC
few	TRBV25-1	.	TRBJ2-7	CASRDGFSYEQYF	TGTGCCAGCAGGGACGGATTCTCCTACGAGCAGTACTTC
few	TRBV4-1	.	TRBJ1-5	CASSVVGIGQPQHF	TGCGCCAGCAGCGTGGTAGGGATTGGTCAGCCCCAGCATTTT
.	TRBV10-3	.	TRBJ1-1	CAISDRDWEAFF	TGTGCCATCAGTGACCGGGACTGGGAAGCTTTCTTT
.	TRBV7-9	.	TRBJ2-5	CASSLGGDSETQYF	TGTGCCAGCAGCTTAGGGGGGGACAGCGAGACCCAGTACTTC
.	TRBV10-3	TRBD1	TRBJ2-5	CAISGDRATGETQYF	TGTGCCATCAGTGGGGACAGGGCGACAGGAGAGACCCAGTACTTC
many	TRBV9	TRBD1	TRBJ2-7	CASSVEGRGSYEQYF	TGTGCCAGCAGCGTAGAGGGCAGGGGGTCCTACGAGCAGTACTTC
.	TRBV7-9	TRBD2	TRBJ2-1	CASSLGGWASGSQSYNEQFF	TGTGCTAGCAGCTTAGGGGGGTGGGCTAGCGGGAGTCAGTCCTACAATGAGCAGTTCTTC
many	TRBV28	TRBD1	TRBJ1-5	CASNADRGLNQPQHF	TGTGCCAGCAACGCGGACAGGGGACTCAATCAGCCCCAGCATTTT
.	TRBV7-3	.	TRBJ1-2	CASSLPGNYGYTF	TGTGCCAGCAGCTTACCAGGAAACTATGGCTACACCTTC